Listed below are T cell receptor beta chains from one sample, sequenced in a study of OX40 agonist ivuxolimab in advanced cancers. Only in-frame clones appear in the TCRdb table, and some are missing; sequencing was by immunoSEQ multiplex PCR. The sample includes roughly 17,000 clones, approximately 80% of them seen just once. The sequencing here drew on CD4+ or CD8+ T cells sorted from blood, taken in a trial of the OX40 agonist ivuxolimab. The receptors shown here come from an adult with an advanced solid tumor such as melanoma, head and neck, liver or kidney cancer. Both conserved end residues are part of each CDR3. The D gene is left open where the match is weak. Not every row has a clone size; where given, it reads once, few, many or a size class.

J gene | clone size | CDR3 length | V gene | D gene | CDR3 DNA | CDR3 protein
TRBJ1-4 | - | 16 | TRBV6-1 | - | TGTGCCAGCAGTGAAGGTTTGGGCTGGCAAAATGAAAAACTGTTTTTT | CASSEGLGWQNEKLFF
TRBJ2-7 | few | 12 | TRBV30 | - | TGTGCCTGGGGACTGTCAGATTACGAGCAGTACTTC | CAWGLSDYEQYF
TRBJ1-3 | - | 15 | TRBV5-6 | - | TGTGCCAGCAGCTTCCAGGGAATTTCTGGAAACACCATATATTTT | CASSFQGISGNTIYF
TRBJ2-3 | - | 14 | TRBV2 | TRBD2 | TGTGCCGGGGGGGACTCCAGCGGCACAGATACGCAGTATTTT | CAGGDSSGTDTQYF
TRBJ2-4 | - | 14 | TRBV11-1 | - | TGTGCCAGCAGCACGGACCTAAAAGACCCTGCTCAGTACTTC | CASSTDLKDPAQYF
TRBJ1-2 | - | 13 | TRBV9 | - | TGTGCCAGCAGCGTAGACCAGCGCCAAGGCTACACCTTC | CASSVDQRQGYTF
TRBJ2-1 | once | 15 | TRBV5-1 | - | TGCGCCAGCAGCCGTGCCTCCAGCTCCTACAATGAGCAGTTCTTC | CASSRASSSYNEQFF
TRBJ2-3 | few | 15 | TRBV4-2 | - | TGTGCCAGCAGCCAAGAGGAGGCGGACACAGATACGCAGTATTTT | CASSQEEADTDTQYF
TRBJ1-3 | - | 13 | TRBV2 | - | TGTGCCAGCAGTGGGACAGCTGGAAACACCATATATTTT | CASSGTAGNTIYF
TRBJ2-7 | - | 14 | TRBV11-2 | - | TGTGCCAGCAGCCCTCTGACTTCCTCCTACGAGCAGTACTTC | CASSPLTSSYEQYF
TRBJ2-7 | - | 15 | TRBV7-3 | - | TGTGCCAGCAGCTTAACTAGCGGACTCTCCTACGAGCAGTACTTC | CASSLTSGLSYEQYF
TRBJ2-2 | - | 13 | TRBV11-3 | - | TGTGCAAGCGCGGGGGCGCGAACCGGGGAGCTGTTTTTT | CASAGARTGELFF
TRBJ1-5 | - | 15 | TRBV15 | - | TGTGCCACCAGCAGGGCGACCTTGGGGAGTCAGCCCCAGCATTTT | CATSRATLGSQPQHF
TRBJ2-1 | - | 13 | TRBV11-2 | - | TGTGCCAGCGGCCCGTCGGGGTACAATGAGCAGTTCTTC | CASGPSGYNEQFF
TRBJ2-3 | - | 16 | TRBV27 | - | TGTGCCAGCAGCTCACGAGGGGGGCGGGCCACAGATACGCAGTATTTT | CASSSRGGRATDTQYF
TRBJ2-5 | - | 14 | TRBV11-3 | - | TGTGCCAGCACCCCGCCCGGGGTCTGGGAGACCCAGTACTTC | CASTPPGVWETQYF
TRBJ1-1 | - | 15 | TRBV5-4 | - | TGTGCCAGCAGCCCGGGCCAGGGTCGACCAACTGAAGCTTTCTTT | CASSPGQGRPTEAFF
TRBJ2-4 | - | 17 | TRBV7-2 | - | TGTGCCAGCAGCTTAGATTTGCGGAGTGGGTCTCGGGACATTCAGTACTTC | CASSLDLRSGSRDIQYF
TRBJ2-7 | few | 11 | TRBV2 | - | TGTGCCAGCAGTGTAGGCTACGAGCAGTACTTC | CASSVGYEQYF
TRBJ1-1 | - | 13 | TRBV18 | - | TGTGCCAGCTCGATGCTGGAAAACACTGAAGCTTTCTTT | CASSMLENTEAFF
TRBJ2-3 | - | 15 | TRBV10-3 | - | TGTGCCATCAGTGATCCGGCGGGTCCCACAGATACGCAGTATTTT | CAISDPAGPTDTQYF
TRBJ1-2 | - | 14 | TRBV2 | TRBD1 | TGTGCCAGCAGTCAGACAGGGGGGAACTATGGCTACACCTTC | CASSQTGGNYGYTF
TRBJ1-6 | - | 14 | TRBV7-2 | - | TGTGCCAGCAGCTTAACCGCCAATCGTTCACCCCTCCACTTT | CASSLTANRSPLHF
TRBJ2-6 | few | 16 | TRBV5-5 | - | TGTGCCAGCAGCTCCTTAGGCTTCTCTGGGGCCAACGTCCTGACTTTC | CASSSLGFSGANVLTF
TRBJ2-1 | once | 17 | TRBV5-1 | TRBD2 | TGCGCCAGCAGCCGAGAAATGGGACTAGCGGGAGATAATGAGCAGTTCTTC | CASSREMGLAGDNEQFF
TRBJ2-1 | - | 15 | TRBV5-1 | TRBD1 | TGCGCCAGCAGCTGGACAGGCACAACCTACAATGAGCAGTTCTTC | CASSWTGTTYNEQFF
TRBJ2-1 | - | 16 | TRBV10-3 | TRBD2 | TGTGCCATCGGCTCGAAAGCGGGAGACCTCTACAATGAGCAGTTCTTC | CAIGSKAGDLYNEQFF
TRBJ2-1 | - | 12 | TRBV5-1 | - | TGCGCCAGCAGCTTGGTCGGGGATGAGCAGTTCTTC | CASSLVGDEQFF
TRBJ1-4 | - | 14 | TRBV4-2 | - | TGTGCCAGCAGCCGGACCGGGGGGAGTGAAAAACTGTTTTTT | CASSRTGGSEKLFF
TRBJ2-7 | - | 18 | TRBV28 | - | TGTGCCAGCAGTTCGGAATCCCTAGGCTACCGCTCCTCCTACGAGCAGTACTTC | CASSSESLGYRSSYEQYF
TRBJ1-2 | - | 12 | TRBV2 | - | TGTGCCAGCGGCGGGGGTTTCTATGGCTACACCTTC | CASGGGFYGYTF
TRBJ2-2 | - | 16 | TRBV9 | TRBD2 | TGTGCCAGCAGCAAAACTAGCGGGGTTTACACCGGGGAGCTGTTTTTT | CASSKTSGVYTGELFF
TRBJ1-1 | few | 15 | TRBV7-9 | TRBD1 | TGTGCCAGCAGCTTACCCGACAGGGGCACCACTGAAGCTTTCTTT | CASSLPDRGTTEAFF
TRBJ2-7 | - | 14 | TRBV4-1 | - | TGTGCCAGCAGCCAGCAAGAGGGAGGCTACGAGCAGTACTTC | CASSQQEGGYEQYF
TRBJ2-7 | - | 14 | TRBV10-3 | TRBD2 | TGTGCCATCAGTGAGGGGGGGGGATTATACGAGCAGTACTTC | CAISEGGGLYEQYF
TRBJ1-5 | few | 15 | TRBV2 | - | TGTGCCAGCAGGATGGAGGGGATGGTCAATCAGCCCCAGCATTTT | CASRMEGMVNQPQHF
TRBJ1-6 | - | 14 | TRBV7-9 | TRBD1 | TGTGCCAGCGGTCACCGGGACAGGGGATCACCCCTCCACTTT | CASGHRDRGSPLHF
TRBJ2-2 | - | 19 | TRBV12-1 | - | TGTGCCAGCAGCTTTGTATTTCTAGCGGGAGGCCCGAACACCGGGGAGCTGTTTTTT | CASSFVFLAGGPNTGELFF
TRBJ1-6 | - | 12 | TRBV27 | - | TGTGCCAGCAGCCCCTCGGTTAGGCCCCTCCACTTT | CASSPSVRPLHF
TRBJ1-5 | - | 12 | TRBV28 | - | TGTGCCAGCCGATGGGGAAATCAGCCCCAGCATTTT | CASRWGNQPQHF
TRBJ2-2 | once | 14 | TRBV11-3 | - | TGTGCCAGCAGACAGACAGGGAACACCGGGGAGCTGTTTTTT | CASRQTGNTGELFF
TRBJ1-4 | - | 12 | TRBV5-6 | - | TGTGCCAGCAGGGTTATTCATAGGACACTGTTTTTT | CASRVIHRTLFF
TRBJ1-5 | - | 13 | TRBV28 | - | TGTGCCAGCACCGGGGACCGTTATCAGCCCCAGCATTTT | CASTGDRYQPQHF
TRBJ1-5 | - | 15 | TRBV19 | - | TGTGCCAGTAGGAACTCAGGGATGGGCAATCAGCCCCAGCATTTT | CASRNSGMGNQPQHF
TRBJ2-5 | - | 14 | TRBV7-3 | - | TGTGCCAGCAGCTTAGGACAGCCGCAAGAGACCCAGTACTTC | CASSLGQPQETQYF
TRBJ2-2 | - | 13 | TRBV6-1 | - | TGTGCCAGCAGTGTATTGGGTACCGGGGAGCTGTTTTTT | CASSVLGTGELFF
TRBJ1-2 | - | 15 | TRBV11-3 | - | TGTGCCAGCAGCTTAACCTGGGCAGGAGACTATGGCTACACCTTC | CASSLTWAGDYGYTF
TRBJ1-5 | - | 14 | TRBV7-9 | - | TGTGCCAGCAGCTTAGAGGGGTCAAATCAGCCCCAGCATTTT | CASSLEGSNQPQHF
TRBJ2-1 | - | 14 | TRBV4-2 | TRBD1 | TGTGCCAGCAGCCAAGTAGGGCAGGGGGTTGTGCAGTTCTTC | CASSQVGQGVVQFF
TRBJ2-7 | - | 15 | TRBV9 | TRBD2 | TGTGCCAGCAGCGTAGTGGCGGGGGGGCATTACGAGCAGTACTTC | CASSVVAGGHYEQYF
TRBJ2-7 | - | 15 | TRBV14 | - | TGTGCCAGCAGCCACCGTCCCGGGACGGACTACGAGCAGTACTTC | CASSHRPGTDYEQYF
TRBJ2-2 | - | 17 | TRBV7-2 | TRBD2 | TGTGCCAGCAGCTTAGCCAGCGGGGGGTACTACACCGGGGAGCTGTTTTTT | CASSLASGGYYTGELFF
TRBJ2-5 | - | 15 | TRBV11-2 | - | TGTGCCAGCAGCTTAGGTGGAGGGCCGGGTAATACCCAGTACTTC | CASSLGGGPGNTQYF
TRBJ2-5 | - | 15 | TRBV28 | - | TGTGCCAGCAGTTTACCGGGGGGCTGGGAAGAGACCCAGTACTTC | CASSLPGGWEETQYF
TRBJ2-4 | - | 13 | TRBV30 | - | TGTGCCTGGAACCCTCAAGCCAAAAACATTCAGTACTTC | CAWNPQAKNIQYF
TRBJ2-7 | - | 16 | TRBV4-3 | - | TGCGCCAGCAGCCAAGAGGTAGGGCAAGGGGTCTACGAGCAGTACTTC | CASSQEVGQGVYEQYF
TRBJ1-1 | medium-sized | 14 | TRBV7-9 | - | TGTGCCAGCAGCTTAGGTCGGGTGAACACTGAAGCTTTCTTT | CASSLGRVNTEAFF